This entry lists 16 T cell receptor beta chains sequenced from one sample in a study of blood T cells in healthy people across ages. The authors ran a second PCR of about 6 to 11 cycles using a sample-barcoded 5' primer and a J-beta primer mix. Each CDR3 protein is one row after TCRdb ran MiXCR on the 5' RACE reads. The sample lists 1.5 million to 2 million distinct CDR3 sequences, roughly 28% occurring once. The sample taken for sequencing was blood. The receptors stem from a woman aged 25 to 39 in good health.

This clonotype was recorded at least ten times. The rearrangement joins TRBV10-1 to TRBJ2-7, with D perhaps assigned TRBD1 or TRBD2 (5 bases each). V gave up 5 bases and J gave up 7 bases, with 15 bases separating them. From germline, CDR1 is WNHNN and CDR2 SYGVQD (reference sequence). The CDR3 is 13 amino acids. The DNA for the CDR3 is TGCGCCAGCAGTACGGGACCGGGTTCGGAGCAGTACTTC. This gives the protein CASSTGPGSEQYF.

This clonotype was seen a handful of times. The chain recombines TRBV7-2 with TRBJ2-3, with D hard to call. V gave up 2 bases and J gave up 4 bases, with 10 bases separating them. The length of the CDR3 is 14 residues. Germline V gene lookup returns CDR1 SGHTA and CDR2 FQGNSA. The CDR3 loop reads CASSLPGRADTQYF. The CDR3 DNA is TGTGCCAGCAGCTTACCCGGCCGGGCAGATACGCAGTATTTT.

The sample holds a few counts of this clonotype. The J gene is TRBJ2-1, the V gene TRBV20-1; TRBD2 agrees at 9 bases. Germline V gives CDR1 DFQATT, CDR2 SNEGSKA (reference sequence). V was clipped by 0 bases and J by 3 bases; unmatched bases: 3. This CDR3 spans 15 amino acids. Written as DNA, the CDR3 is TGCAGTGCTAGAGATCAGCGGGGGGTCTACAATGAGCAGTTCTTC. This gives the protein CSARDQRGVYNEQFF.

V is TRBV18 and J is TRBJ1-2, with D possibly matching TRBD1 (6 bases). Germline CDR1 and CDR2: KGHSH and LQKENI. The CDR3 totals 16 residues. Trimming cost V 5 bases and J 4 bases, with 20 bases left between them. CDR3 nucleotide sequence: TGTGCCAGCTCAACGGCGGCAGGGGCGCAGGGCTATGGCTACACCTTC. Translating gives CASSTAAGAQGYGYTF.

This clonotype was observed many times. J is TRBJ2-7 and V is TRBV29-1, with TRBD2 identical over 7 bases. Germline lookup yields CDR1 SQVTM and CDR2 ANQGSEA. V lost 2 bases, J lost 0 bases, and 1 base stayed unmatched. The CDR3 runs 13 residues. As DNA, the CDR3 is TGCAGCGTTGAATGGGGGGGCTCCTACGAGCAGTACTTC. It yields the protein CSVEWGGSYEQYF.

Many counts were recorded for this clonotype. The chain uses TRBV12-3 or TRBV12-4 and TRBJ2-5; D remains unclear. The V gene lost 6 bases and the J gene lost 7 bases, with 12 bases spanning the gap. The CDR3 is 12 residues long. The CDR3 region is CASSYDPGTQYF. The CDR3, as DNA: TGTGCCAGCAGCTATGATCCGGGGACCCAGTACTTC.

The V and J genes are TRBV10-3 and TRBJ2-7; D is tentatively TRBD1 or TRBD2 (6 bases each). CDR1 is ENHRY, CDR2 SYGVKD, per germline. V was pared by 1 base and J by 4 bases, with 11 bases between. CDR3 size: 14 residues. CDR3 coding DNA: TGTGCCATCAGTGAGTTCGGGGGCGGGTACGAGCAGTACTTC. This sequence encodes CAISEFGGGYEQYF.

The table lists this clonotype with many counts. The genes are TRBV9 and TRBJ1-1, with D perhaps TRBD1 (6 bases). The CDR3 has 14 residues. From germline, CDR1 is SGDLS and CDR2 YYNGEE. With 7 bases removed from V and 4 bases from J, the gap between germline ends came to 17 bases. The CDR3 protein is CASRAGDIGTEAFF. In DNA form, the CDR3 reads TGTGCCAGCCGGGCAGGGGATATTGGCACTGAAGCTTTCTTT.

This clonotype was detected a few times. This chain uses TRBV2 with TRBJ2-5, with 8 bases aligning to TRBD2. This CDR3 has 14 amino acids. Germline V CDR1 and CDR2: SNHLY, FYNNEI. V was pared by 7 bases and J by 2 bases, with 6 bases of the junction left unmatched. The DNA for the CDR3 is TGTGCCAGCACCCTACCGGGGGGGCAAGAGACCCAGTACTTC. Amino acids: CASTLPGGQETQYF.

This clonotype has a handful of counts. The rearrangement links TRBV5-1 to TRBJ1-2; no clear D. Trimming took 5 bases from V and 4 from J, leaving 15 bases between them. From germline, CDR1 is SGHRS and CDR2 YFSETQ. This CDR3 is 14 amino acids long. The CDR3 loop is CASSEGQSSYGYTF. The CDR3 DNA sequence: TGCGCCAGCAGTGAGGGTCAGAGTTCCTATGGCTACACCTTC.

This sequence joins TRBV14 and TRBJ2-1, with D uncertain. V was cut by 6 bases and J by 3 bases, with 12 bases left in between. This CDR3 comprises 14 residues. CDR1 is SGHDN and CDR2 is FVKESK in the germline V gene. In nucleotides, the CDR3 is TGTGCCAGCAGTCCCAGGCAGAACTACAATGAGCAGTTCTTC. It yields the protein CASSPRQNYNEQFF.

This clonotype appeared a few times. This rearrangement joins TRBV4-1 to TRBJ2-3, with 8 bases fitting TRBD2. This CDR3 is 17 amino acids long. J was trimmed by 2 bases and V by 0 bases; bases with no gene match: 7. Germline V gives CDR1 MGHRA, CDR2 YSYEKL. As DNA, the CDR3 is TGCGCCAGCAGCCAAGATTGGACTAGCTCTTACACAGATACGCAGTATTTT. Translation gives CASSQDWTSSYTDTQYF.

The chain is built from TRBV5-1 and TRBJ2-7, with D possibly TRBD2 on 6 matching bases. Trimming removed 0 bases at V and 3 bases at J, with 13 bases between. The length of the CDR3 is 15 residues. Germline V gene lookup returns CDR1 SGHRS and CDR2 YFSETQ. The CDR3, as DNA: TGCGCCAGCAGCTTGGTTGGGGAGGAGCTCTACGAGCAGTACTTC. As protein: CASSLVGEELYEQYF.

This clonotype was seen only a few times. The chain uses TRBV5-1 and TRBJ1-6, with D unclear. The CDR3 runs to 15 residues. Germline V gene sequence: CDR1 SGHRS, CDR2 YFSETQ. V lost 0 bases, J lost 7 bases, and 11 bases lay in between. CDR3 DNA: TGCGCCAGCAGCTTGGATCCGGGCCGGAATTCACCCCTCCACTTT. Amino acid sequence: CASSLDPGRNSPLHF. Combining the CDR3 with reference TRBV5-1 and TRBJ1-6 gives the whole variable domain KAGVTQTPRYLIKTRGQQVTLSCSPISGHRSVSWYQQTPGQGLQFLFEYFSETQRNKGNFPGRFSGRQFSNSRSEMNVSTLELGDSALYLCASSLDPGRNSPLHFGNGTRLTVT.

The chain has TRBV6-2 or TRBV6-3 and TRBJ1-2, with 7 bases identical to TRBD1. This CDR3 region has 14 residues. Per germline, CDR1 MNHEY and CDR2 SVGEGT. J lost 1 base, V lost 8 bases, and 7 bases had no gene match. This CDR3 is CASSYGTDNYGYTF. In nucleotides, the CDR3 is TGTGCCAGCTCATACGGGACAGATAACTATGGCTACACCTTC.

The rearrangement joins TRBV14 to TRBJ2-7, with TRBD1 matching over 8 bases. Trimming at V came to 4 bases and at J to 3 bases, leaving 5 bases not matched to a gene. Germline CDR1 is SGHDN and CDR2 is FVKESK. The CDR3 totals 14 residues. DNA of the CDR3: TGTGCCAGCAGCCTGGGACAGGACTACTACGAGCAGTACTTC. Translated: CASSLGQDYYEQYF.